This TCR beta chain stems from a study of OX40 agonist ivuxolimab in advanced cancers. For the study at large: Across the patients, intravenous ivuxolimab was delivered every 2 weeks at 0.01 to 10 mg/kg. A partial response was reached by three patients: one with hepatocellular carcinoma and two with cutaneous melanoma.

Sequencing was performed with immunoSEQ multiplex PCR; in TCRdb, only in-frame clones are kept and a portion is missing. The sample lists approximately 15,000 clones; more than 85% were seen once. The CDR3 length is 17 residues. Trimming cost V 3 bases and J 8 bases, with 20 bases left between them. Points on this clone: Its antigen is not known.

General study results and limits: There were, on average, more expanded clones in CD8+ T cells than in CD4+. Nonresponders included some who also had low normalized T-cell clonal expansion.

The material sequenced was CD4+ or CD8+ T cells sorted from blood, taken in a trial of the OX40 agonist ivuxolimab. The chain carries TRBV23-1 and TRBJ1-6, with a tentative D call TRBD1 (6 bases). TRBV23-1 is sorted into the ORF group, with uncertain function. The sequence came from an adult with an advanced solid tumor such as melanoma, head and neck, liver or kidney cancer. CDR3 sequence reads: CASSQGHSWDLDSPLHF. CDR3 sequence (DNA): TGCGCCAGCAGTCAGGGACACAGTTGGGACTTGGATTCACCCCTCCACTTT.